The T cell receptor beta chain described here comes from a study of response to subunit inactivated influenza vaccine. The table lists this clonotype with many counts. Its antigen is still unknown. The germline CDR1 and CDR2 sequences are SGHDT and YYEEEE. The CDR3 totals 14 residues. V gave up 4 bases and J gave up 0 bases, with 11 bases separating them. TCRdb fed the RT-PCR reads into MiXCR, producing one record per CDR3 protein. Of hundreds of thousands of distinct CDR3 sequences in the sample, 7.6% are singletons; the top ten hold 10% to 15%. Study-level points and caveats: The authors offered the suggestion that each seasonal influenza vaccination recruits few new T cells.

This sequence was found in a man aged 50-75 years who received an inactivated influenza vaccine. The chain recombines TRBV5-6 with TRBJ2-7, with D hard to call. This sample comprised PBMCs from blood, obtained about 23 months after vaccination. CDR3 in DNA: TGTGCCAGCAGCCTTACTGGGAACTCCTACGAGCAGTACTTC. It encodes CASSLTGNSYEQYF.